One and the same sample provided the 24 T cell receptor beta chains below, sequenced in a study of shared clonotypes between healthy human individuals. Profiling relied on immunoSEQ multiplex PCR, and the TCRdb table lists in-frame clones only, not all of them. The data contain 2 million to 2.5 million clones, approximately 96% of them seen just once; the ten biggest clones take up roughly 0.13%. The sample comprised naive CD4+ T cells sorted from blood. Noted subset: CD45RA+ positively selected. These receptors were collected from a man in his late teens or twenties in good health.

This clone was counted once. The V call is TRBV2, the J call TRBJ2-1; D gene uncertain. The CDR3 covers 16 residues. Per germline, CDR1 SNHLY and CDR2 FYNNEI. V was shortened by 4 bases and J by 4 bases, with 17 bases between the two germline ends. The DNA of the CDR3 is TGTGCCAGCAGTGGGAGTCTGGAAGCTCGGTACAATGAGCAGTTCTTC. It encodes CASSGSLEARYNEQFF.

This clone was seen a single time. The V gene is TRBV28, the J gene TRBJ2-7; D gene uncertain. CDR1 is MDHEN and CDR2 is SYDVKM in the germline V gene. The V and J ends lost 6 bases and 5 bases respectively, with 17 bases between them. The CDR3 extends over 14 amino acids. The CDR3 spells CASSPSSVRDEQYF. The DNA for the CDR3 is TGTGCCAGCAGCCCTTCATCCGTCCGGGACGAGCAGTACTTC.

The chain is built from TRBV10-3 and TRBJ2-1; 7 positions match TRBD2. V trimming: 7 bases; J trimming: 0 bases; junction bases outside the gene matches: 3. The CDR3 consists of 14 residues. CDR1 is ENHRY, CDR2 SYGVKD, per germline. The CDR3: CAITAGDSYNEQFF. DNA for the CDR3: TGTGCCATCACCGCGGGGGACTCCTACAATGAGCAGTTCTTC.

This rearrangement joins TRBV6-1 to TRBJ2-7, with 9 bases fitting TRBD1. The CDR3 extends over 15 amino acids. The V gene end was trimmed by 5 bases and the J gene end by 2 bases; junction bases not matched to a gene: 7. Looked up from germline, CDR1 is MNHNS and CDR2 is SASEGT. For the CDR3, the DNA is TGTGCCAGCAGTCCACAGGGGGCGATCCCCTACGAGCAGTACTTC. It codes for CASSPQGAIPYEQYF.

This clone was observed once. At one end, the junction sequence differs from germline, possibly due to a read error. The sample holds other DNA sequences that translate to the same CDR3. The chain has TRBV7-7 and TRBJ2-5, with D uncertain. CDR1 and CDR2 (germline): SSHAT, FNYEAQ (reference sequence). This CDR3 spans 13 amino acids. CDR3: CASSLGPRETQYF. CDR3 coding DNA: TGTGCTAGCAGCTTAGGGCCCCGGGAGACCCAGTACTTC.

This clone was picked up one time. V usage is TRBV4-1 and J usage is TRBJ2-1, with 8 bases lining up with TRBD2. Germline lookup yields CDR1 MGHRA and CDR2 YSYEKL. The junction had 10 bases not matched to a gene; V was cut back by 4 bases and J by 2 bases. There are 17 residues in the CDR3. CDR3 nucleotides: TGCGCCAGCAGCCGCAATCTACCGGGACTAGCCTACAATGAGCAGTTCTTC. Amino acids: CASSRNLPGLAYNEQFF.

For this clone: The sample contains more than one DNA sequence encoding this CDR3. V usage is TRBV10-3 and J usage is TRBJ1-2; possibly TRBD1 for D (5 bases). CDR1 and CDR2 (germline): ENHRY, SYGVKD. This CDR3 has 14 amino acids. V lost 0 bases and J lost 6, with 11 bases in between. This CDR3 is CAISESRGRDGYTF. The CDR3 DNA sequence: TGTGCCATCAGTGAGTCAAGGGGACGGGATGGCTACACCTTC.

For the CDR3, the DNA is TGTGCCAGCAGCGTAGGGGGCGACAGTTCCTACGAGCAGTACTTC. It is translated as CASSVGGDSSYEQYF. V gene TRBV9 combines with J gene TRBJ2-7; tentatively, D is TRBD1 (5 bases). With 0 bases removed from V and 1 base from J, the gap between germline ends came to 11 bases. CDR3 length: 15 amino acids. Germline assignment: CDR1 SGDLS and CDR2 YYNGEE.

Concerning this clone itself: Other DNA sequences in the same sample also yield this CDR3. The rearrangement uses TRBV7-2 and TRBJ2-5; no clear D gene. Trimming removed 4 bases at V and 5 bases at J, with 5 bases between. This CDR3 has 11 residues. CDR1 and CDR2 from the germline V gene are SGHTA and FQGNSA. The CDR3 DNA sequence: TGTGCCAGCAGCTCCTTGGAGACCCAGTACTTC. Translating it yields CASSSLETQYF. Full variable domain (remainder filled in from reference TRBV7-2 and TRBJ2-5): GAGVSQSPSNKVTEKGKDVELRCDPISGHTALYWYRQSLGQGLEFLIYFQGNSAPDKSGLPSDRFSAERTGGSVSTLTIQRTQQEDSAVYLCASSSLETQYFGPGTRLLVL.

J is TRBJ2-2 and V is TRBV7-2; perhaps TRBD1 as D (6 bases). Trimming took off 5 bases at V and 2 bases at J, with 21 bases between the two ends. The length of the CDR3 is 18 residues. The germline CDR1 and CDR2 sequences are SGHTA and FQGNSA. The CDR3 DNA sequence: TGTGCCAGCAGCCATATACAGGGATTTAGTGTAAACACCGGGGAGCTGTTTTTT. Translating gives CASSHIQGFSVNTGELFF.

The chain employs TRBV27 and TRBJ1-5; D gene ambiguous. Deletions cut 4 bases from V and 2 bases from J, with 15 bases between. CDR3 length equals 16 residues. The germline gives CDR1 MNHEY, CDR2 SMNVEV (reference sequence). CDR3 DNA: TGTGCCAGCAGTTCTCTTCTGGGGATGCGCAATCAGCCCCAGCATTTT. Translated: CASSSLLGMRNQPQHF.

This chain connects TRBV7-8 to TRBJ1-2; D is uncertain. Germline V gives CDR1 SGHVS, CDR2 FQNEAQ. V shed 1 base and J shed 3 bases, with 9 bases lying between them. The CDR3 length is 14 residues. CDR3 in amino acids: CASSLDTVDYGYTF. The CDR3 DNA follows: TGTGCCAGCAGCTTAGATACGGTGGACTATGGCTACACCTTC.

The chain is built from TRBV7-6 and TRBJ2-5; 7 bases map to TRBD1. Germline V gives CDR1 SGHVS, CDR2 FNYEAQ. The CDR3 spans 14 residues. V gave up 5 bases and J gave up 2 bases; unmatched junction bases: 5. As DNA, the CDR3 is TGTGCCAGCAGCCCGGGACAGTTACAAGAGACCCAGTACTTC. Its translation is CASSPGQLQETQYF. The full variable domain, with the rest looked up from reference TRBV7-6 and TRBJ2-5, is GAGVSQSPRYKVTKRGQDVALRCDPISGHVSLYWYRQALGQGPEFLTYFNYEAQQDKSGLPNDRFSAERPEGSISTLTIQRTEQRDSAMYRCASSPGQLQETQYFGPGTRLLVL.

Concerning this clone: At the DNA level, this CDR3 is encoded by other sequences in the same sample as well. This chain joins TRBV18 and TRBJ2-7; D gene unclear. Deletions cut 5 bases from V and 4 bases from J, with 9 bases between. This CDR3 contains 12 residues. CDR1 and CDR2 from the germline V gene are KGHSH and LQKENI. CDR3 sequence: CASSTTAYEQYF. For the CDR3, the DNA is TGTGCCAGCTCAACTACCGCATACGAGCAGTACTTC.

The CDR3 is CASSPQGASAFF. Here the CDR3 DNA reads TGTGCCAGCAGTCCGCAGGGGGCGAGCGCTTTCTTT. The V gene is TRBV6-1, the J gene TRBJ1-1, with TRBD1 matching over 8 bases. Germline loops: CDR1 MNHNS, CDR2 SASEGT. The V gene end was trimmed by 5 bases and the J gene end by 11 bases; junction bases not matched to a gene: 7. CDR3 length: 12 residues.

This sequence joins TRBV19 and TRBJ2-7; 9 bases line up with TRBD1. The CDR3 is 14 residues long. From germline, CDR1 is LNHDA and CDR2 SQIVND (reference sequence). Losses at the gene ends were 6 bases for V and 3 bases for J; bases not matched to a gene: 6. CDR3 DNA sequence: TGTGCCAGTAGAGAGACAGGGGGGCTCTACGAGCAGTACTTC. The encoded protein is CASRETGGLYEQYF.

The rearrangement links TRBV4-3 to TRBJ2-1; 11 bases line up with TRBD2. The germline V gene has CDR1 LGHNA and CDR2 YSLEER. This CDR3 spans 19 amino acids. The ends lost 3 bases at V and 5 bases at J; junction bases unmatched: 15. The DNA of the CDR3 is TGCGCCAGCAGCCAGTTACTAGCGGGAGCCCTGCAACACAACAATGAGCAGTTCTTC. Its translation: CASSQLLAGALQHNNEQFF.

The genes are TRBV6-1 and TRBJ2-7; TRBD2 aligns across 9 bases. The CDR3 consists of 19 residues. Germline V lookup: CDR1 MNHNS, CDR2 SASEGT. V gave up 3 bases and J gave up 2 bases; unmatched junction bases: 17. The CDR3 region has the DNA TGTGCCAGCAGTGATCGAGGGTCAGGTATCCTAGCGGGAACCTACGAGCAGTACTTC. This translates into CASSDRGSGILAGTYEQYF.

V and J are TRBV5-6 and TRBJ1-1, with 7 bases matching TRBD1. Germline V gene data show CDR1 as SGHDT and CDR2 as YYEEEE. The CDR3 has 16 amino acids. V shed 0 bases, J shed 5 bases, and the junction held 10 bases outside the gene matches. CDR3: CASSLAGTAPRTEAFF. In nucleotides, the CDR3 is TGTGCCAGCAGCTTGGCCGGGACAGCCCCGCGGACTGAAGCTTTCTTT.

The chain couples TRBV19 to TRBJ2-2; TRBD2 aligns across 10 bases. The length of the CDR3 is 16 residues. Germline V CDR1 and CDR2: LNHDA, SQIVND (reference sequence). V lost 3 bases and J lost 5; bases outside the gene matches: 6. CDR3 in amino acids: CASSILTSGITGELFF. The DNA for the CDR3 is TGTGCCAGTAGTATTCTTACTAGCGGGATTACCGGGGAGCTGTTTTTT. The full variable domain, in which reference TRBV19 and TRBJ2-2 provide the parts outside the CDR3, is DGGITQSPKYLFRKEGQNVTLSCEQNLNHDAMYWYRQDPGQGLRLIYYSQIVNDFQKGDIAEGYSVSREKKESFPLTVTSAQKNPTAFYLCASSILTSGITGELFFGEGSRLTVL.

Details on this clone: The sample has other DNA sequences that encode this CDR3 too. J is TRBJ1-2 and V is TRBV9; 7 nucleotides align to TRBD1. The CDR3 is 14 amino acids. CDR1 is SGDLS and CDR2 is YYNGEE in the germline V gene. The V segment lost 0 bases and the J segment 3 bases; nucleotides outside the gene matches: 2. CDR3 protein: CASSVGQGDYGYTF. The CDR3 DNA reads as TGTGCCAGCAGCGTAGGGCAGGGGGACTATGGCTACACCTTC.

The chain has TRBV13 and TRBJ2-5; 9 bases line up with TRBD1. In germline, CDR1 is PRHDT, CDR2 FYEKMQ (reference sequence). V was pared by 6 bases and J by 1 base, with 3 bases of the junction left unmatched. The CDR3 runs to 14 residues. DNA of the CDR3: TGTGCCAGCAGGTACAGGGGGCTCCAAGAGACCCAGTACTTC. This gives the protein CASRYRGLQETQYF. The variable domain in full, completed from reference TRBV13 and TRBJ2-5, reads AAGVIQSPRHLIKEKRETATLKCYPIPRHDTVYWYQQGPGQDPQFLISFYEKMQSDKGSIPDRFSAQQFSDYHSELNMSSLELGDSALYFCASRYRGLQETQYFGPGTRLLVL.

V is TRBV6-1 and J is TRBJ1-6; D possibly corresponds to TRBD1 (5 bases). V lost 0 bases and J 6 bases, leaving 12 bases between the germline ends. CDR3 size: 16 residues. Germline V gene lookup returns CDR1 MNHNS and CDR2 SASEGT. CDR3 bases: TGTGCCAGCAGTGAAGCGCCGCAGGGCCGTAATTCACCCCTCCACTTT. The encoded protein is CASSEAPQGRNSPLHF.

Comment on this clone: Distinct nucleotide sequences in the sample also encode this CDR3. V gene TRBV5-1 combines with J gene TRBJ2-1; 14 bases are shared with TRBD2. The length of the CDR3 is 16 residues. The germline gives CDR1 SGHRS, CDR2 YFSETQ. V shed 3 bases, J shed 4 bases, and the junction held 3 bases outside the gene matches. The CDR3 spells CASSSGTSGGYNEQFF. CDR3 nucleotides: TGCGCCAGCAGCTCGGGGACTAGCGGGGGATACAATGAGCAGTTCTTC.